The 18 T cell receptor beta chains in this list originate from one sample, sequenced in a study of blood T cell repertoires in COVID-19. The protocol was immunoSEQ multiplex PCR, while the TCRdb copy is restricted to in-frame clones and leaves out a portion. The sample includes some 270,000 clones, 86% seen only once; the top ten take just under 9%. Material: peripheral blood. These receptors all stem from a man in his forties or fifties with active or convalescent COVID-19.

The CDR3 is CASSPSQGLDGYTF. In DNA form, the CDR3 reads TGCGCCAGCAGCCCCTCCCAGGGACTGGATGGCTACACCTTC. The chain has TRBV4-1 and TRBJ1-2; possibly TRBD1 for D (5 bases). The CDR3 totals 14 residues. Per the germline V gene, CDR1 is MGHRA and CDR2 is YSYEKL. Trimming pared 4 bases from V and 6 bases from J, leaving 15 bases between.

The chain recombines TRBV13 with TRBJ1-1, with D possibly matching TRBD1 (6 bases). V lost 4 bases to trimming and J lost 0 bases, with 9 bases between them. The CDR3 spans 14 residues. The germline V gene has CDR1 PRHDT and CDR2 FYEKMQ (reference sequence). The CDR3 nucleotides are TGTGCCAGCAGCTCGGACAGCATGAACACTGAAGCTTTCTTT. Translated: CASSSDSMNTEAFF.

As concerns this clone: The identical CDR3 is also encoded by other nucleotide sequences in the sample. This sequence joins TRBV28 and TRBJ2-2; 8 bases are shared with TRBD1. The CDR3 sequence is 14 residues long. Germline lookup yields CDR1 MDHEN and CDR2 SYDVKM. With V trimmed by 6 bases and J by 2 bases, 2 bases remained unmatched. The CDR3 sequence: CASRGQGNTGELFF. The CDR3 bases are TGTGCCAGCAGAGGACAGGGAAACACCGGGGAGCTGTTTTTT.

The rearrangement joins TRBV19 to TRBJ1-2; TRBD1 is a possible D gene (6 bases). CDR1 and CDR2 from the germline V gene are LNHDA and SQIVND (reference sequence). V shed 0 bases and J shed 8 bases, with 16 bases lying between them. The CDR3 is 15 residues long. This chain's CDR3 is CASSIEGRGVWGYTF. CDR3 in DNA: TGTGCCAGTAGTATAGAGGGCAGGGGAGTATGGGGCTACACCTTC.

The chain carries TRBV29-1 and TRBJ1-2; D is ambiguous. This CDR3 contains 15 residues. V was pared by 1 base and J by 5 bases, with 17 bases between. The germline V gene encodes CDR1 SQVTM and CDR2 ANQGSEA. The CDR3 coding sequence is TGCAGCGTTGAAGTCAGAGCGGGAGCCAAATATGGCTACACCTTC. Protein product: CSVEVRAGAKYGYTF. The whole variable domain, filled in from reference TRBV29-1 and TRBJ1-2, reads SAVISQKPSRDICQRGTSLTIQCQVDSQVTMMFWYRQQPGQSLTLIATANQGSEATYESGFVIDKFPISRPNLTFSTLTVSNMSPEDSSIYLCSVEVRAGAKYGYTFGSGTRLTVV.

Remarks on this clone: At one end the junction does not follow the germline gene, possibly because of a read error. The rearrangement uses TRBV30 and TRBJ2-3; TRBD2 matches 14 bases. There are 12 residues in the CDR3. Germline assignment: CDR1 GTSNPN and CDR2 SVGIG (reference sequence). CDR3 residues: CAWTAGLAGVGF. CDR3 nucleotides: TGTGCCTGGACAGCGGGACTAGCGGGAGTGGGGTTT.

In this sample, this clone turned up a few times. The V gene is TRBV15, the J gene TRBJ1-5, with a possible D match to TRBD1 (6 bases). CDR1 and CDR2 (germline): LNHNV, YYDKDF (reference sequence). The CDR3 has 14 amino acids. Between the trimmed V and J ends, which lost 5 bases and 7 bases, there was a span of 15 bases. This CDR3 is CATSWDTVGQPQHF. As DNA, the CDR3 is TGTGCCACCAGCTGGGACACGGTTGGACAGCCCCAGCATTTT.

The rearrangement uses TRBV28 and TRBJ1-2; D remains unclear. Trimming pared 5 bases from V and 4 bases from J, leaving 8 bases between. The germline V gene encodes CDR1 MDHEN and CDR2 SYDVKM. The CDR3 has 12 amino acids. CDR3 DNA sequence: TGTGCCAGCAGTCCCAGATTCTATGGCTACACCTTC. This translates into CASSPRFYGYTF.

The J gene is TRBJ2-7, the V gene TRBV25-1; unclear D gene. In germline, CDR1 is MGHDK, CDR2 SYGVNS. V shed 3 bases and J shed 2 bases, with 8 bases lying between them. The CDR3 spans 13 residues. The CDR3 region is CASSDNGAYEQYF. The CDR3 nucleotides are TGTGCCAGCAGTGACAATGGAGCCTACGAGCAGTACTTC.

V and J are TRBV18 and TRBJ2-2; D gene uncertain. Germline V CDR1 and CDR2: KGHSH, LQKENI. This CDR3 is built from 14 residues. The V end was cut by 3 bases, the J end by 6 bases, with 11 bases between. This CDR3 reads CASSPGSGSGELFF. CDR3 DNA: TGTGCCAGCTCACCCGGCTCGGGTTCCGGGGAGCTGTTTTTT.

The chain has TRBV3-1 (or the pseudogene TRBV3-2) and TRBJ2-7; the D gene is possibly TRBD2 (5 bases). This CDR3 has 12 amino acids. V was trimmed by 9 bases and J by 3 bases, leaving 12 bases between them. CDR1 and CDR2 (germline): LGHDT, YNNKEL (reference sequence). In DNA form, the CDR3 reads TGTGCCAGTAGTCCGGGAAACTACGAGCAGTACTTC. This codes for CASSPGNYEQYF.

The chain carries TRBV7-6 and TRBJ2-7; 12 bases map to TRBD2. The junction had 9 bases not matched to a gene; V was cut back by 5 bases and J by 4 bases. The CDR3 extends over 16 amino acids. The germline gives CDR1 SGHVS, CDR2 FNYEAQ. The CDR3 sequence is CASSRNPTSGRYEQYF. In nucleotides, the CDR3 is TGTGCCAGCAGCCGAAATCCGACTAGCGGGAGATACGAGCAGTACTTC.

This clone showed up just a few times. The J gene is TRBJ2-3, the V gene TRBV5-1; D is perhaps TRBD2 (5 bases). The CDR3 is 15 amino acids. CDR1 SGHRS and CDR2 YFSETQ come from the germline V gene. Deletions cut 0 bases from V and 1 base from J, with 9 bases between. The CDR3 sequence is CASSLGSVGTDTQYF. CDR3 in DNA: TGCGCCAGCAGCTTGGGTAGCGTCGGCACAGATACGCAGTATTTT.

The CDR3 DNA follows: TGCGCCAGCAAGGAAGAGGGCAGCTCCTACAATGAGCAGTTCTTC. Its translation: CASKEEGSSYNEQFF. This chain joins TRBV4-1 and TRBJ2-1; the D gene is possibly TRBD2 (5 bases). The CDR3 spans 15 residues. The V gene's germline CDR1 is MGHRA and CDR2 YSYEKL. The germline V and J ends were trimmed by 7 bases and 0 bases, with 13 bases remaining between them.

This clone appeared once. This chain joins TRBV6-5 and TRBJ2-3, with 11 bases identical to TRBD2. Per germline, CDR1 MNHEY and CDR2 SVGAGI. With 5 bases clipped from V and 4 bases from J, the junction kept 5 bases outside the gene matches. The CDR3 length is 15 residues. The CDR3 DNA follows: TGTGCCAGCAGTCCTATTAGCGGGGGGGCAGATACGCAGTATTTT. Protein sequence: CASSPISGGADTQYF.

The chain recombines TRBV28 with TRBJ2-2, with D possibly matching TRBD2 (7 bases). The V end was cut by 10 bases, the J end by 6 bases, with 12 bases between. Germline V gene lookup returns CDR1 MDHEN and CDR2 SYDVKM. This CDR3 contains 12 residues. CDR3 nucleotide sequence: TGTGCCACAACGGGGGGCCCCGGGGAGCTGTTTTTT. Translated, it gives CATTGGPGELFF.

The V call is TRBV5-6, the J call TRBJ2-1, with 7 bases that match TRBD1. With V trimmed by 4 bases and J by 8 bases, 9 bases remained unmatched. The length of the CDR3 is 14 residues. The germline CDR1 and CDR2 sequences are SGHDT and YYEEEE. CDR3 coding DNA: TGTGCCAGCAGCCCGGTAGAGGGGGCCCATGAGCAGTTCTTC. Its protein is CASSPVEGAHEQFF.

This chain joins TRBV10-1 and TRBJ2-7, with a weak D call TRBD1 (6 bases). Trimming left V 3 bases short and J 1 base short, with 10 bases between. Germline CDR1 is WNHNN and CDR2 is SYGVQD (reference sequence). This CDR3 region has 14 residues. CDR3 sequence: CASSEGGLSYEQYF. The CDR3 DNA sequence: TGCGCCAGCAGTGAAGGGGGTCTGTCCTACGAGCAGTACTTC.